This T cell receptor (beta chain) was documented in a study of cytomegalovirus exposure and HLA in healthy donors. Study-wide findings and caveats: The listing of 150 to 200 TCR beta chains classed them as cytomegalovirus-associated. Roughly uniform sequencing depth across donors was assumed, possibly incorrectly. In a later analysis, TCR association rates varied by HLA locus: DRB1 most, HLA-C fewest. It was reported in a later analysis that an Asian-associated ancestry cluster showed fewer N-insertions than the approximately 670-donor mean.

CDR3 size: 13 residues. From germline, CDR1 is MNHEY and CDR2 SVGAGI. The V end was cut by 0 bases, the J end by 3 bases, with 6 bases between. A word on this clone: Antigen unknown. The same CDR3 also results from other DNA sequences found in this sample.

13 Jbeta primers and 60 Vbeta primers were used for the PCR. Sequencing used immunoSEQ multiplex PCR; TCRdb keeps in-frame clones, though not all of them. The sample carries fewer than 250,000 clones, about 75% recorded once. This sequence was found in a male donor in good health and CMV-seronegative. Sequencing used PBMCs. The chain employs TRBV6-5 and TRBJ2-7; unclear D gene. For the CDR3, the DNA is TGTGCCAGCAGTTACTCGAGAGGCTACGAGCAGTACTTC. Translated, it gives CASSYSRGYEQYF.